The present entry profiles one TCR beta chain with its context. Its antigen remains unknown. CDR3 size: 14 residues. The V gene lost 6 bases and the J gene lost 0 bases, with 10 bases spanning the gap. CDR1 and CDR2 (germline): MNHNS, SASEGT. This sample is part of a study of T cells after yellow fever vaccination. In the study overall: Fractions low in cell number were prepared with SMART-Seq v4 Ultra Low Input.

Study-level results: Clones that expanded after primary vaccination mostly reappeared after the booster (approximately 96% CD4, around 87% CD8). Among all clonotypes, a small share was observed in both CD4 and CD8 compartments.

As TCR cDNA was made by 5'RACE template switching, a universal primer site and UMIs were added. One entry per CDR3 protein, called by TCRdb with MiXCR from the 5' RACE reads. In the table there are approximately 260,000 distinct CDR3 sequences, 10% to 15% of which are singletons. The receptor was derived from a young man who received the YFV17D yellow fever vaccine. The source material was CD4+ T cells sorted from PBMCs, sampled 45 days after the yellow fever booster vaccination. The V and J genes are TRBV6-1 and TRBJ2-3; D is possibly TRBD2 (5 bases). The CDR3 here is CASSRAASTDTQYF. The CDR3 nucleotides are TGTGCCAGCAGCCGAGCGGCTAGCACAGATACGCAGTATTTT.